Below are 21 T cell receptor beta chains sequenced from a single sample in a study of cytomegalovirus exposure and HLA in healthy donors (dated by TCRdb to about 2017). Libraries were made using the immunoSEQ multiplex PCR assay. For the multiplex PCR, a mixture combining 60 forward primers for TCR Vbeta segments and 13 reverse primers for TCR Jbeta segments was used. TCRdb took this table from immuneACCESS and kept in-frame rearrangements with V and J called. Such tables lack part of the clones; where checked against another copy, unresolved V genes explain under half of the gap, and the rest is unexplained. The sample records 170,000 or so clones, roughly 79% of which are singletons. The top ten constitute over 3% of the sample. The specimen sequenced was PBMCs. These receptors were taken from a woman aged 45-59 years in good health and CMV-seropositive.

This clone was seen a handful of times. The chain carries TRBV4-1 and TRBJ1-2, with 10 bases aligning to TRBD1. The germline V gene encodes CDR1 MGHRA and CDR2 YSYEKL. The J segment lost 3 bases and the V segment lost 4 bases, leaving 5 bases of the junction unmatched. CDR3 length: 15 residues. The CDR3 DNA reads as TGCGCCAGCAGCCCCTTGGGACAGGGGTACTATGGCTACACCTTC. As protein: CASSPLGQGYYGYTF.

The J gene is TRBJ2-3, the V gene TRBV18; 10 bases agree with TRBD2. J was trimmed by 4 bases and V by 8 bases; bases with no gene match: 15. CDR1 and CDR2 from the germline V gene are KGHSH and LQKENI. The CDR3 has 17 amino acids. The CDR3 DNA is TGTGCCAGCCTCCCAGGAGCGGGGGGGCCATATTCAGATACGCAGTATTTT. Amino acids: CASLPGAGGPYSDTQYF.

This clone was detected once. The genes are TRBV5-1 and TRBJ1-1, with TRBD1 as a possible D gene (6 bases). Germline V gene sequence: CDR1 SGHRS, CDR2 YFSETQ. CDR3 size: 16 residues. V lost 4 bases and J lost 1, with 17 bases in between. The CDR3 DNA is TGCGCCAGCAGCCCCAGTCTACAGGGTCCGAACACTGAAGCTTTCTTT. It encodes CASSPSLQGPNTEAFF. The full variable domain, rest sourced from reference TRBV5-1 and TRBJ1-1, is KAGVTQTPRYLIKTRGQQVTLSCSPISGHRSVSWYQQTPGQGLQFLFEYFSETQRNKGNFPGRFSGRQFSNSRSEMNVSTLELGDSALYLCASSPSLQGPNTEAFFGQGTRLTVV.

The chain uses TRBV5-6 and TRBJ2-2, with 9 bases fitting TRBD1. The ends lost 1 base at V and 0 bases at J; junction bases unmatched: 7. The length of the CDR3 is 18 residues. Germline V gene lookup returns CDR1 SGHDT and CDR2 YYEEEE. CDR3 bases: TGTGCCAGCAGCTTGATAGGACAGGGGACCTCGAACACCGGGGAGCTGTTTTTT. As protein: CASSLIGQGTSNTGELFF.

Comment on this clone: This sample includes further DNA sequences coding for the same CDR3. The chain combines TRBV30 with TRBJ1-1; tentatively, D is TRBD1 (5 bases). This CDR3 comprises 13 residues. The ends were cut back, 5 bases at V and 0 bases at J, with 10 bases in the middle. Germline values: CDR1 GTSNPN, CDR2 SVGIG (reference sequence). CDR3: CAWRDSMNTEAFF. The DNA for the CDR3 is TGTGCCTGGCGGGACTCGATGAACACTGAAGCTTTCTTT.

The CDR3 DNA is TGTGCCAGCAGTGACAGGAGGGGAACCTACGAGCAGTACTTC. It is translated as CASSDRRGTYEQYF. The chain is built from TRBV2 and TRBJ2-5, with D possibly being TRBD2 (6 bases). The last part of the DNA fits TRBJ2-7 better; the J call may be wrong. This CDR3 has 14 amino acids. CDR1 SNHLY and CDR2 FYNNEI come from the germline V gene.

This clone was observed once. This chain uses TRBV7-2 with TRBJ2-1, with 7 bases that match TRBD2. In germline, CDR1 is SGHTA, CDR2 FQGNSA. Unmatched junction bases numbered 3, after V lost 1 base and J lost 3 bases. This CDR3 is built from 15 residues. In nucleotides, the CDR3 is TGTGCCAGCAGCTTAGAGTCTAGCGGCTACAATGAGCAGTTCTTC. Translated: CASSLESSGYNEQFF.

This clone was seen only a few times. The chain carries TRBV6-5 and TRBJ2-7, with 8 bases identical to TRBD2. Germline V gene lookup returns CDR1 MNHEY and CDR2 SVGAGI. The CDR3 loop spans 15 amino acids. V gave up 6 bases and J gave up 0 bases; unmatched junction bases: 7. The CDR3 protein is CASSQLAASSYEQYF. The CDR3, as DNA: TGTGCCAGCAGCCAACTAGCGGCAAGCTCCTACGAGCAGTACTTC.

This chain uses TRBV5-8 with TRBJ1-5, with 9 bases fitting TRBD1. This CDR3 is 15 amino acids long. The V and J ends lost 3 bases and 5 bases, in that order; junction bases with no gene match: 6. Germline loops: CDR1 SGHTS, CDR2 YDEGEE. CDR3 bases: TGTGCCAGCAGCTCCCGGGACAGGGTCGATCAGCCCCAGCATTTT. It codes for CASSSRDRVDQPQHF.

The rearrangement joins TRBV11-2 to TRBJ2-7, with TRBD2 as a possible D gene (7 bases). V shed 2 bases and J shed 3 bases, with 11 bases lying between them. The CDR3 spans 14 residues. Germline V gives CDR1 SGHAT, CDR2 FQNNGV. The CDR3 nucleotides read TGTGCCAGCAGCTTACAAGGGGGGGACTACGAGCAGTACTTC. This sequence encodes CASSLQGGDYEQYF.

The J gene is TRBJ1-1, the V gene TRBV6-5, with D possibly TRBD1 on 5 matching bases. Germline V gene data show CDR1 as MNHEY and CDR2 as SVGAGI. Trimming removed 5 bases at V and 3 bases at J, with 13 bases between. This CDR3 contains 14 residues. The chain's CDR3 is CASSERRGHTEAFF. CDR3 nucleotides: TGTGCCAGCAGTGAAAGGAGGGGCCACACTGAAGCTTTCTTT.

The chain employs TRBV6-5 and TRBJ1-1; D unresolved. The CDR3 is 13 amino acids. CDR1 MNHEY and CDR2 SVGAGI come from the germline V gene. Trimming left V 5 bases short and J 1 base short, with 8 bases between. The CDR3 is CASSPTANTEAFF. CDR3 in DNA: TGTGCCAGCAGTCCTACAGCGAACACTGAAGCTTTCTTT.

The chain recombines TRBV7-2 with TRBJ2-1, with 14 positions matching TRBD2. This CDR3 spans 18 amino acids. CDR1 and CDR2 (germline): SGHTA, FQGNSA. The V and J ends lost 1 base and 4 bases, in that order; junction bases with no gene match: 6. CDR3 sequence (DNA): TGTGCCAGCAGCTTAGTAGGGACTAGCGGGGGAATTTACAATGAGCAGTTCTTC. Its translation is CASSLVGTSGGIYNEQFF.

The chain carries TRBV6-5 and TRBJ1-1; 7 bases are a match to TRBD1. Per germline, CDR1 MNHEY and CDR2 SVGAGI. The V segment lost 5 bases and the J segment 7 bases; nucleotides outside the gene matches: 7. This CDR3 spans 13 amino acids. The DNA for the CDR3 is TGTGCCAGCAGTGAAGGGAGACAGGGTGAAGCTTTCTTT. As protein: CASSEGRQGEAFF.

The V call is TRBV7-2, the J call TRBJ2-2; D perhaps matches TRBD1 (6 bases). CDR1 SGHTA and CDR2 FQGNSA come from the germline V gene. Deletions cut 5 bases from V and 0 bases from J, with 13 bases between. The CDR3 consists of 16 residues. In DNA form, the CDR3 reads TGTGCCAGCAGCCCCAGGACAGCTACGAACACCGGGGAGCTGTTTTTT. Residues: CASSPRTATNTGELFF.

The gene calls are TRBV27 and TRBJ1-5; a weak D match, TRBD1 (6 bases). The CDR3 loop spans 16 amino acids. V was pared by 3 bases and J by 4 bases, with 16 bases between. Germline V CDR1 and CDR2: MNHEY, SMNVEV (reference sequence). CDR3 nucleotides: TGTGCCAGCAGTTTGACAGGTCGGTGGGAGAATCAGCCCCAGCATTTT. It specifies CASSLTGRWENQPQHF.

This clone was detected only a few times. The chain employs TRBV7-9 and TRBJ2-5; TRBD1 aligns across 7 bases. The J segment lost 5 bases and the V segment lost 5 bases, leaving 14 bases of the junction unmatched. The CDR3 has 16 residues. CDR1 is SEHNR, CDR2 FQNEAQ, per germline (reference sequence). The CDR3 DNA sequence: TGTGCCAGCAGCCCGCCGTTCCGACAGGGTGGGGAGACCCAGTACTTC. This translates into CASSPPFRQGGETQYF.

The chain combines TRBV9 with TRBJ2-7; 7 bases agree with TRBD2. Germline assignment: CDR1 SGDLS and CDR2 YYNGEE. With V trimmed by 0 bases and J by 7 bases, 4 bases remained unmatched. This CDR3 has 13 amino acids. This CDR3 is CASSVEVGGEQYF. For the CDR3, the DNA is TGTGCCAGCAGCGTAGAGGTGGGAGGGGAGCAGTACTTC.

The chain joins TRBV15 to TRBJ2-7; TRBD2 might be the D (5 bases). Trimming pared 1 base from V and 3 bases from J, leaving 7 bases between. CDR3 length: 13 amino acids. CDR1 is LNHNV, CDR2 YYDKDF, per germline (reference sequence). The CDR3 DNA reads TGTGCCACCAGCAGAGTAGGAGGCTACGAGCAGTACTTC. It encodes CATSRVGGYEQYF.

The gene calls are TRBV28 and TRBJ1-5; D is uncertain. This CDR3 contains 12 residues. V was pared by 10 bases and J by 1 base, with 8 bases between. Germline assignment: CDR1 MDHEN and CDR2 SYDVKM. CDR3 sequence (DNA): TGTGCCACTATGCGGAGCAATCAGCCCCAGCATTTT. It codes for CATMRSNQPQHF.

This clone was detected a few times. The chain carries TRBV19 and TRBJ1-2; a possible D gene is TRBD1 (5 bases). Per germline, CDR1 LNHDA and CDR2 SQIVND (reference sequence). This CDR3 is 15 amino acids long. The V and J ends lost 5 bases and 4 bases respectively, with 17 bases between them. In DNA form, the CDR3 reads TGTGCCAGTAGTGACGGAGGGACCGAAGCCTATGGCTACACCTTC. It codes for CASSDGGTEAYGYTF.